The 2 T cell receptor beta chains reported below all come from one sample, sequenced in a study of shared clonotypes between healthy human individuals. Generated by immunoSEQ multiplex PCR, the TCRdb table keeps only in-frame clones and is missing some. The sample carries roughly 500,000 clones, roughly 95% recorded once. Source material: naive CD4+ T cells sorted from blood. Regarding subset: CD45RA+ positively selected. The receptor set was obtained from a woman between 25 and 40 years old in good health.

V and J are TRBV27 and TRBJ1-2; D ambiguous. This CDR3 is built from 14 residues. The V end lost 3 bases, the J end lost 4 bases, and 12 bases lay between the germline ends. Germline V gene sequence: CDR1 MNHEY, CDR2 SMNVEV (reference sequence). Written as DNA, the CDR3 is TGTGCCAGCAGTTTTTCCCGGAGGAGCTATGGCTACACCTTC. Amino acids: CASSFSRRSYGYTF.

This chain connects TRBV5-1 to TRBJ2-1; 12 bases align to TRBD2. Germline V gene lookup returns CDR1 SGHRS and CDR2 YFSETQ. The CDR3 length is 15 residues. J was trimmed by 8 bases and V by 4 bases; bases with no gene match: 7. The CDR3 reads CASSPWTSGKDEQFF. In nucleotides, the CDR3 is TGCGCCAGCAGCCCCTGGACTAGCGGGAAAGATGAGCAGTTCTTC.